Following are 7 T cell receptor beta chains from one sample sequenced in a study of blood T cell repertoires in COVID-19. Sequencing used immunoSEQ multiplex PCR; TCRdb keeps in-frame clones, though not all of them. The sample records under 450,000 clones, around 87% being singletons. The sample taken for sequencing was PBMCs or T cells enriched from blood (not recorded which). The receptor set was obtained from a man aged 25-45 years who had recovered from COVID-19.

The chain combines TRBV11-2 with TRBJ2-5, with 7 bases lining up with TRBD1. J gave up 0 bases and V 5 bases, and 9 bases lay outside the gene matches. The CDR3 length is 16 residues. CDR1 SGHAT and CDR2 FQNNGV come from the germline V gene. The CDR3 DNA reads as TGTGCCAGCAGCCCTGGGGACAGCCCGTACCAAGAGACCCAGTACTTC. It encodes CASSPGDSPYQETQYF.

The count of this clone is one. This chain joins TRBV27 and TRBJ2-7; the D is unclear. The CDR3 is 13 amino acids. Germline assignment: CDR1 MNHEY and CDR2 SMNVEV (reference sequence). The germline V and J ends were trimmed by 4 bases and 3 bases, with 10 bases remaining between them. This chain's CDR3 is CASSSQSLYEQYF. Here the CDR3 DNA reads TGTGCCAGCAGTTCACAGTCGCTCTACGAGCAGTACTTC.

The chain combines TRBV18 with TRBJ2-7, with D unresolved. The CDR3 extends over 14 amino acids. CDR1 is KGHSH, CDR2 LQKENI, per germline. The V end lost 3 bases, the J end lost 0 bases, and 9 bases lay between the germline ends. The CDR3 loop reads CASSPGFSSYEQYF. The CDR3, as DNA: TGTGCCAGCTCACCCGGGTTTAGCTCCTACGAGCAGTACTTC.

The chain combines TRBV24-1 with TRBJ2-7; weak D call: TRBD1 (6 bases). Germline V gene sequence: CDR1 KGHDR, CDR2 SFDVKD. The CDR3 sequence is 14 residues long. Trimming pared 3 bases from V and 5 bases from J, leaving 13 bases between. CDR3 residues: CATSDKGVVDEQYF. For the CDR3, the DNA is TGTGCCACCAGTGATAAGGGGGTAGTCGACGAGCAGTACTTC.

This chain links TRBV5-5 with TRBJ2-5; no clear D. The germline gives CDR1 SGHKS, CDR2 YYEKEE (reference sequence). V lost 4 bases and J lost 5, with 12 bases in between. CDR3 length: 13 amino acids. Here the CDR3 reads CASSRFSGETQYF. CDR3 DNA sequence: TGTGCCAGCAGCCGGTTCTCCGGTGAGACCCAGTACTTC.

The V and J genes are TRBV7-2 and TRBJ2-3, with a possible D match to TRBD2 (6 bases). The ends were cut back, 3 bases at V and 10 bases at J, with 11 bases in the middle. Germline assignment: CDR1 SGHTA and CDR2 FQGNSA. There are 12 residues in the CDR3. CDR3 amino acids: CASSFGGMAQYF. CDR3 bases: TGTGCCAGCAGCTTTGGAGGGATGGCGCAGTATTTT.

The rearrangement uses TRBV11-2 and TRBJ1-1, with D unclear. The CDR3 loop spans 14 amino acids. Trimming removed 0 bases at V and 8 bases at J, with 13 bases between. The germline CDR1 and CDR2 sequences are SGHAT and FQNNGV. CDR3 nucleotide sequence: TGTGCCAGCAGCTTAGATGGCAGCGTGACGGAAGCTTTCTTT. Protein: CASSLDGSVTEAFF.